The 10 T cell receptor beta chains in this list originate from one sample, sequenced in a study of T cell responses to AZD1222 COVID-19 vaccine. This table comes from immunoSEQ multiplex PCR, and its TCRdb copy is limited to in-frame clones, with some not included. The data contain some 56,000 clones, roughly 87% of them seen just once; the ten biggest clones take up approximately 6.1%. This material consisted of peripheral blood, taken 28 days after the second AZD1222 dose. These receptors were collected from an adult who received the AZD1222 COVID-19 vaccine.

This clone is a singleton in its sample. CDR3 nucleotide sequence: TGTGCCAGTAGCGACACAGGGAGCCTACGAAAGCAGTACTTC. Protein sequence: CASSDTGSLRKQYF. The V call is TRBV19, the J call TRBJ2-7; D is perhaps TRBD1 (6 bases). From germline, CDR1 is LNHDA and CDR2 SQIVND (reference sequence). The CDR3 sequence is 14 residues long. V was clipped by 6 bases and J by 8 bases, with 20 bases between them.

This clone was seen a few times. The CDR3 sequence is CSVDREGAYEQYF. The CDR3 nucleotides are TGCAGCGTTGACAGGGAAGGAGCATACGAGCAGTACTTC. J is TRBJ2-7 and V is TRBV29-1; maybe TRBD1 (5 bases). Germline CDR1 and CDR2: SQVTM and ANQGSEA. This CDR3 contains 13 residues. Trimming shortened V by 3 bases and J by 4 bases, and 13 bases separated the two germline ends.

The chain carries TRBV5-4 and TRBJ1-1, with D hard to call. The CDR3 length is 14 residues. Looked up from germline, CDR1 is SGHNT and CDR2 is YYREEE (reference sequence). Trimming took off 1 base at V and 1 base at J, with 8 bases between the two ends. The CDR3 protein is CASSLNRQNTEAFF. Here the CDR3 DNA reads TGTGCCAGCAGCTTGAACCGGCAGAACACTGAAGCTTTCTTT.

Written as DNA, the CDR3 is TGCGCCAGCAGCCAAGGGGCGGGGAATGGGGCCAACGTCCTGACTTTC. The encoded protein is CASSQGAGNGANVLTF. The rearrangement uses TRBV4-1 and TRBJ2-6; weak D call: TRBD2 (6 bases). Trimming cost V 1 base and J 3 bases, with 10 bases left between them. Germline CDR1 reads MGHRA; CDR2 reads YSYEKL. The CDR3 runs to 16 residues.

V and J are TRBV2 and TRBJ2-3; unclear D gene. CDR1 is SNHLY, CDR2 FYNNEI, per germline. This CDR3 has 14 residues. V was pared by 1 base and J by 2 bases, with 7 bases between. CDR3 nucleotide sequence: TGTGCCAGCAGTGAAGGGATTGTCACAGATACGCAGTATTTT. This sequence encodes CASSEGIVTDTQYF.

The chain carries TRBV5-4 and TRBJ2-1; 12 bases map to TRBD2. CDR1 and CDR2 (germline): SGHNT, YYREEE (reference sequence). V shed 5 bases and J 7 bases; nucleotides not matched to a gene: 7. The CDR3 consists of 15 residues. CDR3 protein: CASSLAGGQWNEQFF. The DNA for the CDR3 is TGTGCCAGCAGTCTAGCGGGAGGGCAGTGGAATGAGCAGTTCTTC.

This sequence joins TRBV11-2 and TRBJ1-2, with unresolved D. CDR1 is SGHAT and CDR2 is FQNNGV in the germline V gene. Trimming removed 1 base at V and 0 bases at J, with 6 bases between. The CDR3 spans 14 residues. CDR3 in DNA: TGTGCCAGCAGCTTAGGGGTCTCTAACTATGGCTACACCTTC. Translation: CASSLGVSNYGYTF.

The chain carries TRBV7-8 and TRBJ1-2; TRBD1 matches 10 bases. Per germline, CDR1 SGHVS and CDR2 FQNEAQ. V was clipped by 4 bases and J by 4 bases; unmatched bases: 6. The CDR3 length is 15 residues. CDR3 sequence: CASSSGTGALYGYTF. DNA for the CDR3: TGTGCCAGCAGCTCGGGGACAGGGGCCCTCTATGGCTACACCTTC.

This chain joins TRBV7-2 and TRBJ2-2; D call uncertain. Trimming cost V 5 bases and J 5 bases, with 12 bases left between them. CDR1 SGHTA and CDR2 FQGNSA come from the germline V gene. This CDR3 spans 14 amino acids. CDR3 DNA sequence: TGTGCCAGCAGCGATTACAGTCTGACCGGGGAGCTGTTTTTT. Amino acid sequence: CASSDYSLTGELFF.

For the CDR3, the DNA is TGTGCCATCAGTCCCGGGACAGGGACCCACGAGCAGTACTTC. Translated: CAISPGTGTHEQYF. The chain links TRBV10-3 to TRBJ2-7; 9 bases match TRBD1. The V and J ends lost 5 bases and 5 bases, in that order; junction bases with no gene match: 7. The CDR3 has 14 amino acids. The germline V gene encodes CDR1 ENHRY and CDR2 SYGVKD.